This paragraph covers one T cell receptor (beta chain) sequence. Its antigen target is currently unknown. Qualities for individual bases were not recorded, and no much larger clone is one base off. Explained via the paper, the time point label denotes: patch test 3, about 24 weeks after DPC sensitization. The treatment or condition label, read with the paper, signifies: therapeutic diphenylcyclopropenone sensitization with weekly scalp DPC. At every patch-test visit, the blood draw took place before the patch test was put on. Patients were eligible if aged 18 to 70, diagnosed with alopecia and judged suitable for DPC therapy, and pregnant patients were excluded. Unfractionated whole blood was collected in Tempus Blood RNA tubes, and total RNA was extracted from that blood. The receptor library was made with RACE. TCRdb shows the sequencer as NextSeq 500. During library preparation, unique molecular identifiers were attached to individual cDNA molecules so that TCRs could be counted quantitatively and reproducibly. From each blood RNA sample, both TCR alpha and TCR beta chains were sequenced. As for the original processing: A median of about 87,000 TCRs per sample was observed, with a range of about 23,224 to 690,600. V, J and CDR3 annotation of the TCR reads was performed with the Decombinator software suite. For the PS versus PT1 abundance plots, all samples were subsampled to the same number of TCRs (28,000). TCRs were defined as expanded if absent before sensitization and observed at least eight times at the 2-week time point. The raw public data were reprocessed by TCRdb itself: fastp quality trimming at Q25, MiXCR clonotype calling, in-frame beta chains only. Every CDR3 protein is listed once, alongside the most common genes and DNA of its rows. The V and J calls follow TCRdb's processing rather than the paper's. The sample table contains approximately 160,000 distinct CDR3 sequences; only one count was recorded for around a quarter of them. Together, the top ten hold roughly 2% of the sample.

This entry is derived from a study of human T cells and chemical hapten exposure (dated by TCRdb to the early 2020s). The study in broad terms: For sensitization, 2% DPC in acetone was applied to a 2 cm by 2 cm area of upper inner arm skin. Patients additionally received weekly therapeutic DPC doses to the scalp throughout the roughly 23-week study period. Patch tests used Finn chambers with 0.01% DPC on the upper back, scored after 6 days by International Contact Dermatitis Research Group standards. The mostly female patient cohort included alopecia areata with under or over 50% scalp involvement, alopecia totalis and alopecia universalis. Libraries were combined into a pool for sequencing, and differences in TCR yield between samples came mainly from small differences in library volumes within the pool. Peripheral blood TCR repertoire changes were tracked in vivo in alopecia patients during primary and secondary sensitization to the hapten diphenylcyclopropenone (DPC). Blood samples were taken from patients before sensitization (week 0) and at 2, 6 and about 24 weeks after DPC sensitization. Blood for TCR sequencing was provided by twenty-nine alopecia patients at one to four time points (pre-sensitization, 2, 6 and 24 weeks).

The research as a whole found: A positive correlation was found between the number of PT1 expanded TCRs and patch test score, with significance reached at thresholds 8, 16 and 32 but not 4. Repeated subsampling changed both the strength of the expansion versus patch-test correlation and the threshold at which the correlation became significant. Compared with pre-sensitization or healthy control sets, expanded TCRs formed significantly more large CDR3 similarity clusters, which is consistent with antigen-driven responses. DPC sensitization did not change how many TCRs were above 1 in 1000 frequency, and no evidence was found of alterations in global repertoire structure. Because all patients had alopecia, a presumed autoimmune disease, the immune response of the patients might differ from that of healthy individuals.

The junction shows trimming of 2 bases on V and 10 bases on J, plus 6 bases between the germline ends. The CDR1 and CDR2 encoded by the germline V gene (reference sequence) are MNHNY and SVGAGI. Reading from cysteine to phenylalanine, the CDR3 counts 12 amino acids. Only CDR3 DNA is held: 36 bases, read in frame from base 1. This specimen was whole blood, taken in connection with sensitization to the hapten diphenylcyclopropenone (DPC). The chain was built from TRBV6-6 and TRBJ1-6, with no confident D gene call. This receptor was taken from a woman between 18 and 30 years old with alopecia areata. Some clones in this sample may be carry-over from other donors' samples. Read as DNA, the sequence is TGTGCCAGCAGTTACCCGGGGTCACCCCTCCACTTT. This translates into CASSYPGSPLHF.